This TCR beta chain appears in the sequencing data of a study of T cell responses to AZD1222 COVID-19 vaccine. This clone was seen a single time. Antigen unknown. The germline gives CDR1 SQVTM, CDR2 ANQGSEA. V lost 4 bases, J lost 4 bases, and 11 bases lay in between. This CDR3 is 13 amino acids long. Sequenced by immunoSEQ multiplex PCR; TCRdb stores in-frame clones only, minus some. Of under 200,000 clones in the sample, roughly nine tenths were seen once. Study-wide results and caveats: In a largely white British group with more females than males, clonal diversity was possibly underestimated.

Sample: peripheral blood, taken 28 days after the second dose of the MenACWY control vaccine. The origin of this receptor is an adult who received the MenACWY meningococcal vaccine as a control. This chain uses TRBV29-1 with TRBJ2-4; D is unclear. The CDR3 nucleotides are TGCAGCGTTGCGCGGCAGGAAAAAAACATTCAGTACTTC. This translates into CSVARQEKNIQYF.